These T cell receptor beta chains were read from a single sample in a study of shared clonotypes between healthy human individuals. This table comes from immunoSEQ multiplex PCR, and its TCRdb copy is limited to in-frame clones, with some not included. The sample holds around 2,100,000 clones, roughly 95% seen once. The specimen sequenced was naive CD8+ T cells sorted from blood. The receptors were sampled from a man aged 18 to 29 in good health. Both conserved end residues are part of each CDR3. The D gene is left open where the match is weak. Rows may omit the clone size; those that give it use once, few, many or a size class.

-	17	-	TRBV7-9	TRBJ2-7	TGTGCCAGCAGCCCACTGGACTCACCCAGGAGCTCCTACGAGCAGTACTTC	CASSPLDSPRSSYEQYF
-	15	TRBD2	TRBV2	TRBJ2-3	TGTGCCAGCAAAGGTCTAGCGGCTAGCACAGATACGCAGTATTTT	CASKGLAASTDTQYF
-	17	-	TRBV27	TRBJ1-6	TGTGCCAGCAGTTTATCGGCCGAGAGCTCCTATAATTCACCCCTCCACTTT	CASSLSAESSYNSPLHF
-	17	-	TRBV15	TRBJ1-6	TGTGCCACCAGCCCCGTCGAGTCAAGGGGGGTGAATTCACCCCTCCACTTT	CATSPVESRGVNSPLHF
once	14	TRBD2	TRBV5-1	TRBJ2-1	TGCGCCAGCAGCTACGCGGGACTAGAAAATGAGCAGTTCTTC	CASSYAGLENEQFF
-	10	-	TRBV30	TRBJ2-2	TGTGCCTCTGACACCGGGGAGCTGTTTTTT	CASDTGELFF
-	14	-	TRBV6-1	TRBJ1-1	TGTGCCAGCAGTGATCAGGGGAAGAACACTGAAGCTTTCTTT	CASSDQGKNTEAFF
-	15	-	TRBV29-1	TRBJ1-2	TGCAGCGTTGAAGATGAGGAGGGATTGGGCTATGGCTACACCTTC	CSVEDEEGLGYGYTF
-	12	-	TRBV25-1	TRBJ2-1	TGTGCCAGCGCTGACCAATACAATGAGCAGTTCTTC	CASADQYNEQFF
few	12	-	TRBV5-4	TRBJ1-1	TGTGCCAGCAGCTTGTTATCCACTGAAGCTTTCTTT	CASSLLSTEAFF
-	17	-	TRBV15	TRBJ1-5	TGTGCCACCAGCAGAGATCCGGCCTGGGCTACTAATCAGCCCCAGCATTTT	CATSRDPAWATNQPQHF
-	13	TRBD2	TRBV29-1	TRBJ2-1	TGCAGCGTCCACGGACTAGAATACAATGAGCAGTTCTTC	CSVHGLEYNEQFF
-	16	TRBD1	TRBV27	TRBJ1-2	TGTGCCAGCAGTCCCAGCTTGGGACAGCTTAACTATGGCTACACCTTC	CASSPSLGQLNYGYTF
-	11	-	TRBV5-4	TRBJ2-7	TGTGCCAGCAGCTCGGGGAAAAGGCTGTACTTC	CASSSGKRLYF
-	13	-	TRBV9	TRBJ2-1	TGTGCCAGCAGCGTAGGGGTAGCCTATGAGCAGTTCTTC	CASSVGVAYEQFF
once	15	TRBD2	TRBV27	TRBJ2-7	TGTGCCAGCAGTTTAATAACGGGAGGGCCTAGGGAGCAGTACTTC	CASSLITGGPREQYF
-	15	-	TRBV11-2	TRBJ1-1	TGTGCCAGCAGCTTAGTTGAGGGACTGAACACTGAAGCTTTCTTT	CASSLVEGLNTEAFF
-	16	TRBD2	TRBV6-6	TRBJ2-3	TGTGCCAGCAGTTACCCCGGGACTAGCGGGAGTGATACGCAGTATTTT	CASSYPGTSGSDTQYF
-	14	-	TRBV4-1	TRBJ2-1	TGCGCCAGCAGCGCAGTAAAAACGGCGGATGAGCAGTTCTTC	CASSAVKTADEQFF